One sample yielded the 10 T cell receptor beta chains listed below, sequenced in a study of T cell changes during pregnancy in multiple sclerosis. Produced via immunoSEQ multiplex PCR; TCRdb's table is partial and in-frame only. The sample yields about 44,000 clones, 92% seen once. Sequenced here: CD4+ T cells from peripheral blood mononuclear cells, sampled in the third trimester of pregnancy. Receptors were obtained from a female donor with multiple sclerosis, enrolled in a pregnancy study.

This clone has only a few counts. The J gene is TRBJ1-1, the V gene TRBV9; 8 bases match TRBD1. Trimming removed 4 bases from V and 5 bases from J; junction bases left unmatched: 4. The CDR3 runs 13 residues. Germline V gene lookup returns CDR1 SGDLS and CDR2 YYNGEE. The CDR3 DNA sequence: TGTGCCAGCAGCCCAGGGGGCAGGACTGAAGCTTTCTTT. It specifies CASSPGGRTEAFF.

The chain links TRBV25-1 to TRBJ2-7; TRBD1 might be the D (6 bases). The germline gives CDR1 MGHDK, CDR2 SYGVNS. V lost 7 bases and J lost 5, with 9 bases in between. The CDR3 totals 11 residues. The CDR3 nucleotides are TGTGCCAGCACGCAGGGGCACGAGCAGTACTTC. Translation: CASTQGHEQYF.

The chain links TRBV6-5 to TRBJ1-1; D might be TRBD1 (6 bases). The germline V gene encodes CDR1 MNHEY and CDR2 SVGAGI. Trimming left V 2 bases short and J 1 base short, with 14 bases between. There are 16 residues in the CDR3. The CDR3 nucleotides read TGTGCCAGCAGTTACCTATCCAGGGGTAAGAACACTGAAGCTTTCTTT. As protein: CASSYLSRGKNTEAFF.

This clone was observed a single time. The V and J genes are TRBV6-6 and TRBJ2-3; 7 positions match TRBD2. The J segment lost 5 bases and the V segment lost 2 bases, leaving 4 bases of the junction unmatched. Germline-derived CDR1 and CDR2 are MNHNY and SVGAGI (reference sequence). The CDR3 consists of 14 residues. CDR3 sequence: CASSYGGSGDTQYF. DNA for the CDR3: TGTGCCAGCAGTTACGGCGGGAGTGGAGATACGCAGTATTTT.

The rearrangement links TRBV6-1 to TRBJ2-7; weak D call: TRBD2 (6 bases). V lost 0 bases, J lost 0 bases, and 15 bases lay in between. The V gene's germline CDR1 is MNHNS and CDR2 SASEGT. The CDR3 is 17 amino acids. The CDR3 is CASSEAWGGISSYEQYF. In DNA, the CDR3 is TGTGCCAGCAGTGAAGCCTGGGGCGGGATAAGCTCCTACGAGCAGTACTTC.

This clone was counted a single time. The rearrangement links TRBV4-3 to TRBJ2-3, with D perhaps matching TRBD1 (5 bases). The CDR3 contains 13 residues. CDR1 is LGHNA, CDR2 YSLEER, per germline. The ends were cut back, 4 bases at V and 5 bases at J, with 10 bases in the middle. Here the CDR3 DNA reads TGCGCCAGCAGCCCGTTAAGGGGAGATACGCAGTATTTT. Protein sequence: CASSPLRGDTQYF.

J is TRBJ1-1 and V is TRBV10-3; the D gene is possibly TRBD1 (5 bases). The ends were cut back, 6 bases at V and 0 bases at J, with 17 bases in the middle. Looked up from germline, CDR1 is ENHRY and CDR2 is SYGVKD. The CDR3 runs to 16 residues. CDR3 DNA sequence: TGTGCCATCAGGGGATCGGGGGGTGAAATGAACACTGAAGCTTTCTTT. It codes for CAIRGSGGEMNTEAFF.

This chain joins TRBV11-3 and TRBJ2-1; the D gene is possibly TRBD1 (5 bases). The CDR3 has 13 amino acids. V was cut by 1 base and J by 9 bases, with 10 bases left in between. CDR1 and CDR2 (germline): SGHNT, YENEEA. CDR3 sequence: CASSLGGESEQFF. CDR3 bases: TGTGCCAGCAGCTTAGGGGGCGAGAGTGAGCAGTTCTTC. The full variable domain, rest sourced from reference TRBV11-3 and TRBJ2-1, is EAGVVQSPRYKIIEKKQPVAFWCNPISGHNTLYWYLQNLGQGPELLIRYENEEAVDDSQLPKDRFSAERLKGVDSTLKIQPAELGDSAVYLCASSLGGESEQFFGPGTRLTVL.

This clone was detected only once. The DNA for the CDR3 is TGTGCCAGCAGCTTGTCCGGGACTAGCGGGTCGTCAAACTACTACGAGCAGTACTTC. This gives the protein CASSLSGTSGSSNYYEQYF. The chain has TRBV7-2 and TRBJ2-7; 12 nucleotides match TRBD2. The CDR3 has 19 residues. V shed 3 bases, J shed 3 bases, and the junction held 15 bases outside the gene matches. The germline V gene encodes CDR1 SGHTA and CDR2 FQGNSA. Filled out from reference TRBV7-2 and TRBJ2-7, the complete variable domain reads GAGVSQSPSNKVTEKGKDVELRCDPISGHTALYWYRQSLGQGLEFLIYFQGNSAPDKSGLPSDRFSAERTGGSVSTLTIQRTQQEDSAVYLCASSLSGTSGSSNYYEQYFGPGTRLTVT.

The rearrangement links TRBV6-5 to TRBJ1-5; D gene ambiguous. Germline V gene sequence: CDR1 MNHEY, CDR2 SVGAGI. Trimming shortened V by 8 bases and J by 4 bases, and 9 bases separated the two germline ends. The CDR3 spans 12 residues. The CDR3 DNA reads as TGTGCCAGCCGAGGGCCTAATCAGCCCCAGCATTTT. Translated: CASRGPNQPQHF.